These T cell receptor beta chains were read from a single sample in a study. TCRdb keeps only in-frame clones here, not all; method: immunoSEQ multiplex PCR. This sample has under 65,000 clones, with approximately 93% found just once. Sequencing input: PBMCs. The receptor set was obtained from a man between 40 and 49 years old with rheumatoid arthritis. Each CDR3 is given with its conserved first and last residue. A D gene is named only where the DNA matches it firmly. Size values are once, few and many counts, or a class for expanded clones, and some rows have none.

TRBV13,TRBD2,TRBJ2-7,.,CASSGSGLAAPYEQYF,TGTGCCAGCAGCGGATCGGGACTAGCGGCCCCCTACGAGCAGTACTTC
TRBV7-9,TRBD1,TRBJ1-6,.,CASRPTGDRSPLHF,TGTGCCAGCAGACCGACAGGGGATAGATCACCCCTCCACTTT
TRBV5-8,TRBD1,TRBJ1-2,.,CASSLSQGDRYGYTF,TGTGCCAGCAGCTTGTCGCAGGGGGATCGGTATGGCTACACCTTC
TRBV7-9,TRBD1,TRBJ1-4,.,CASSLVSAGGEKLFF,TGTGCCAGCAGCTTAGTTTCGGCAGGGGGTGAAAAACTGTTTTTT
TRBV5-8,.,TRBJ2-4,.,CASSPEIAKNIQYF,TGTGCCAGCAGCCCCGAAATAGCCAAAAACATTCAGTACTTC
TRBV29-1,.,TRBJ1-4,.,CSVQEDNEKLFF,TGCAGCGTTCAGGAGGATAATGAAAAACTGTTTTTT
TRBV28,.,TRBJ2-1,.,CASSLGSGEQFF,TGTGCCAGCAGTTTAGGGTCGGGGGAGCAGTTCTTC
TRBV29-1,.,TRBJ1-2,once,CSVVQDYGYTF,TGCAGCGTTGTTCAGGACTATGGCTACACCTTC
TRBV19,TRBD2,TRBJ2-4,.,CASLRGGALDAKNIQYF,TGTGCCAGCCTGCGCGGGGGGGCCTTAGATGCCAAAAACATTCAGTACTTC
TRBV7-2,.,TRBJ1-5,.,CASSLVVSSNQPQHF,TGTGCCAGCAGCTTAGTCGTGTCGAGCAATCAGCCCCAGCATTTT
TRBV6-1,.,TRBJ1-5,.,CASSEIAGSLTQPQHF,TGTGCCAGCAGTGAAATCGCAGGGTCGCTTACTCAGCCCCAGCATTTT
TRBV30,TRBD1,TRBJ1-1,.,CAWSPPDRGWGAFF,TGTGCCTGGAGTCCCCCGGACAGGGGCTGGGGAGCTTTCTTT
TRBV3-1/TRBV3-2,.,TRBJ2-1,.,CASSNHGRDNEQFF,TGTGCCAGCAGCAATCACGGACGGGACAATGAGCAGTTCTTC
TRBV27,TRBD1,TRBJ1-5,.,CASSRGQGSNQPQHF,TGTGCCAGCAGCCGAGGACAGGGTAGCAATCAGCCCCAGCATTTT
TRBV6-2/TRBV6-3,TRBD2,TRBJ2-5,few,CASSWGLASGETQYF,TGTGCCAGCAGCTGGGGACTAGCGAGTGGAGAGACCCAGTACTTC
TRBV5-1,.,TRBJ2-3,.,CASSLVTDTQYF,TGCGCCAGCAGCTTGGTAACAGATACGCAGTATTTT
TRBV30,.,TRBJ2-2,.,CAWSPRQRYTGELFF,TGTGCCTGGAGTCCCCGGCAGCGGTACACCGGGGAGCTGTTTTTT
TRBV11-1,TRBD1,TRBJ1-3,.,CASSPGTGGVGNTIYF,TGTGCCAGCAGCCCCGGGACAGGGGGCGTCGGAAACACCATATATTTT
TRBV19,TRBD1,TRBJ1-1,.,CASSIGTGGPNTEAFF,TGTGCCAGTAGTATCGGGACAGGGGGGCCTAACACTGAAGCTTTCTTT
TRBV7-3,TRBD1,TRBJ1-1,.,CASSQQGGVTEAFF,TGTGCCAGCAGCCAACAGGGGGGAGTCACTGAAGCTTTCTTT
TRBV27,.,TRBJ1-3,.,CASSLSAWSGNTIYF,TGTGCCAGCAGTTTATCGGCTTGGTCTGGAAACACCATATATTTT
TRBV18,.,TRBJ2-3,.,CASSGTIPLARTDTQYF,TGTGCCAGCTCTGGGACCATCCCTTTAGCACGGACAGATACGCAGTATTTT
TRBV6-5,.,TRBJ2-1,.,CASSYDSYNEQFF,TGTGCCAGCAGTTACGACAGTTACAATGAGCAGTTCTTC
TRBV7-3,TRBD1,TRBJ2-7,once,CASSISGTGGYEQYF,TGTGCCAGCAGCATTTCCGGGACAGGGGGCTACGAGCAGTACTTC
TRBV6-5,.,TRBJ1-1,.,CASSKGGGTEAFF,TGTGCCAGCAGTAAGGGGGGTGGCACTGAAGCTTTCTTT
TRBV2,.,TRBJ1-5,medium-sized,CASTTGTLGPQHF,TGTGCCAGCACCACCGGGACCCTAGGGCCCCAGCATTTT
TRBV18,TRBD2,TRBJ2-1,.,CASSPPGRGGDEQFF,TGTGCCAGCTCACCACCGGGCCGGGGGGGAGATGAGCAGTTCTTC
TRBV6-2/TRBV6-3,TRBD2,TRBJ2-7,.,CASSSGLAGDEQYF,TGTGCCAGCAGTTCGGGACTAGCGGGAGACGAGCAGTACTTC
TRBV11-1,.,TRBJ2-5,.,CASSSGVGGETQYF,TGTGCCAGCAGCTCAGGCGTGGGGGGAGAGACCCAGTACTTC
TRBV19,.,TRBJ1-1,.,CASRKKGGNTEAFF,TGTGCCAGTAGGAAAAAAGGGGGGAACACTGAAGCTTTCTTT
TRBV21-1,.,TRBJ2-3,.,CASSRASGRAYTQYF,TGTGCCAGCAGCAGGGCAAGCGGGAGAGCTTATACGCAGTATTTT
TRBV4-1,.,TRBJ2-2,.,CASSQAPRTDTGELFF,TGCGCCAGCAGCCAAGCTCCCAGGACGGACACCGGGGAGCTGTTTTTT
TRBV5-4,TRBD2,TRBJ2-7,.,CASSPTSGSSYEQYF,TGTGCCAGCAGCCCAACTAGCGGGAGCTCCTACGAGCAGTACTTC
TRBV6-5,TRBD2,TRBJ2-3,.,CASTSGGGGFDTQYF,TGTGCCAGCACCTCGGGGGGCGGGGGGTTCGATACGCAGTATTTT
TRBV6-2/TRBV6-3,.,TRBJ1-5,.,CASSYLASSGLGNQPQHF,TGTGCCAGCAGTTACTTGGCGTCCTCGGGGCTCGGCAATCAGCCCCAGCATTTT
TRBV9,.,TRBJ2-7,.,CASSLGRLNADTEQYF,TGTGCCAGCAGCCTCGGACGCCTTAATGCCGATACGGAGCAGTACTTC
TRBV7-2,.,TRBJ1-3,.,CASSLQPMTVSGNTIYF,TGTGCCAGCAGCTTACAACCGATGACCGTCTCTGGAAACACCATATATTTT
TRBV7-2,.,TRBJ2-7,once,CASSSRGQADYEQYF,TGTGCCAGCAGCTCGCGGGGCCAAGCGGACTACGAGCAGTACTTC
TRBV18,.,TRBJ1-2,.,CASSPPGDYGYTF,TGTGCCAGCTCACCACCAGGGGACTATGGCTACACCTTC
TRBV13,TRBD1,TRBJ1-4,.,CASSLTGQSHEKLFF,TGTGCCAGCAGCTTAACGGGACAGTCCCATGAAAAACTGTTTTTT
TRBV7-3,TRBD2,TRBJ2-3,.,CASSSSGGTDTQYF,TGTGCCAGCAGCTCTAGCGGAGGCACAGATACGCAGTATTTT
TRBV19,TRBD2,TRBJ2-1,.,CASSIKRLAGGPDEQFF,TGTGCCAGTAGTATAAAACGCTTAGCGGGAGGGCCAGATGAGCAGTTCTTC
TRBV29-1,TRBD2,TRBJ2-1,.,CSVISGSANEQFF,TGCAGCGTGATTAGCGGGAGCGCCAATGAGCAGTTCTTC
TRBV19,.,TRBJ1-1,.,CASRRQSQAFF,TGTGCCAGTAGGAGACAATCACAAGCTTTCTTT
TRBV6-2/TRBV6-3,TRBD2,TRBJ2-3,.,CASSFLQRGSTDTQYF,TGTGCCAGCAGTTTCCTCCAGCGGGGGAGCACAGATACGCAGTATTTT
TRBV6-5,.,TRBJ2-3,once,CASKTQGPSTDTQYF,TGTGCCAGCAAGACACAGGGACCCAGCACAGATACGCAGTATTTT
TRBV5-8,TRBD1,TRBJ1-1,.,CASSAWDRAVAEAFF,TGTGCCAGCAGCGCCTGGGACAGGGCCGTTGCTGAAGCTTTCTTT
TRBV9,TRBD1,TRBJ2-7,.,CASSVEGTGGGEQYF,TGTGCCAGCAGCGTAGAGGGGACAGGGGGTGGTGAGCAGTACTTC
TRBV7-2,TRBD2,TRBJ2-1,.,CASSISGGPSNEQFF,TGTGCCAGCAGCATTTCGGGGGGACCCTCCAATGAGCAGTTCTTC
TRBV5-1,.,TRBJ1-2,few,CASSAGREGYTF,TGCGCCAGCAGTGCGGGCAGGGAAGGCTACACCTTC
TRBV10-3,.,TRBJ1-1,.,CAITTIQKTTEAFF,TGTGCCATCACGACGATCCAAAAAACCACTGAAGCTTTCTTT
TRBV7-9,TRBD2,TRBJ2-5,once,CASSLNSGGIQETQYF,TGTGCCAGCAGCTTAAATAGCGGGGGCATCCAAGAGACCCAGTACTTC
TRBV11-1,.,TRBJ1-1,once,CASSPGDTEAFF,TGTGCCAGCAGCCCGGGGGACACTGAAGCTTTCTTT